The 9 T cell receptor beta chains listed next were all sequenced from one sample in a study of Graves' ophthalmopathy and Graves' hyperthyroidism. TCR beta CDR3 regions were amplified from RNA transcripts. The first-round RT-PCR employed HTBI primers together with the Qiagen OneStep RT-PCR kit. A multiplex PCR was then performed as the second round. TCRdb re-called the multiplex PCR reads through MiXCR, storing one row per CDR3 protein. Of around 600,000 distinct CDR3 sequences in the sample, about 38% were seen once. The sequencing input was peripheral blood. Receptor source: an adult man with Graves' ophthalmopathy.

With respect to this clonotype: No conserved phenylalanine or tryptophan ends this CDR3, so it is likely a read error. The chain employs TRBV7-3 and TRBJ2-7; D is tentatively TRBD1 or TRBD2 (5 bases each). This CDR3 comprises 17 residues. V lost 5 bases and J 0 bases, leaving 20 bases between the germline ends. CDR1 and CDR2 from the germline V gene are SGHTA and FQGTGA. CDR3 sequence (DNA): TGTGCCAGCAGCCCAAAAGCTTCGGGGCCGAGCTCCTACGAGCAGTACCTC. This translates into CASSPKASGPSSYEQYL.

Details on this clonotype: With a much larger clone just one base away, this may be a read error. The chain combines TRBV19 with TRBJ1-2; D ambiguous. The length of the CDR3 is 14 residues. Germline V CDR1 and CDR2: LNHDA, SQIVND (reference sequence). DNA of the CDR3: TGTGCCAGTAGTCTAGACCCGGGATACTATGGCTACACCTTC. It is translated as CASSLDPGYYGYTF.

As to this clonotype: Given a much more abundant clone one base away, this may be a read error. This sequence joins TRBV10-3 and TRBJ2-5, with D unclear. Per germline, CDR1 ENHRY and CDR2 SYGVKD. CDR3 length: 11 amino acids. CDR3 protein: CASSYEETQYF. In DNA, the CDR3 is TGTGCCAGCAGTTATGAAGAGACCCAGTACTTC.

This chain uses TRBV24-1 with TRBJ1-3; D not resolved. Germline loops: CDR1 KGHDR, CDR2 SFDVKD. This CDR3 spans 15 amino acids. Between the trimmed V and J ends, which lost 3 bases and 2 bases, there was a span of 10 bases. The CDR3 DNA reads TGTGCCACCAGTGATGGCTCATACCCTGGAAACACCATATATTTT. Protein product: CATSDGSYPGNTIYF.

In its sample, this clonotype was seen many times. The rearrangement links TRBV7-2 to TRBJ2-7, with no clear D. The germline gives CDR1 SGHTA, CDR2 FQGNSA. Trimming removed 4 bases at V and 4 bases at J, with 11 bases between. This CDR3 is 13 amino acids long. The CDR3 DNA sequence: TGTGCCAGCAGCTACGGGCCGAAATACGAGCAGTACTTC. It codes for CASSYGPKYEQYF.

The chain combines TRBV19 with TRBJ2-1; D is unresolved. Trimming cost V 4 bases and J 9 bases, with 10 bases left between them. The CDR3 sequence is 12 residues long. In germline, CDR1 is LNHDA, CDR2 SQIVND (reference sequence). CDR3 nucleotide sequence: TGTGCCAGTAGTACCCCTGCAGGTGAGCAGTTCTTC. Translation gives CASSTPAGEQFF.

This clonotype appeared once. This may be a read error, as it is one base from a much larger clone. The rearrangement links TRBV20-1 to TRBJ2-5; D may correspond to TRBD1 or TRBD2 (5 bases each). Germline CDR1 is DFQATT and CDR2 is SNEGSKA (reference sequence). The CDR3 runs 17 residues. Here the CDR3 DNA reads TGCAGTGCTAGAGATCACCTATCAGGGACGACAGAAGAGACCCGGTACTTC. This sequence encodes CSARDHLSGTTEETRYF.

The gene calls are TRBV29-1 and TRBJ2-7; TRBD1 aligns across 9 bases. CDR1 and CDR2 (germline): SQVTM, ANQGSEA. CDR3 length equals 14 residues. V gave up 4 bases and J gave up 3 bases; unmatched junction bases: 7. The CDR3: CSVAQGQGLYEQYF. The CDR3 bases are TGCAGCGTTGCTCAGGGACAGGGCCTCTACGAGCAGTACTTC.

The V call is TRBV4-3, the J call TRBJ1-1; the D gene is possibly TRBD1 (6 bases). Trimming cost V 0 bases and J 8 bases, with 16 bases left between them. The CDR3 is made up of 15 amino acids. Germline loops: CDR1 LGHNA, CDR2 YSLEER. CDR3 in amino acids: CASSQEFGGVGEAFF. CDR3 DNA: TGCGCCAGCAGCCAAGAGTTCGGGGGCGTCGGGGAAGCTTTCTTT.